These 21 T cell receptor beta chains originate from one sample sequenced in a study of cytomegalovirus exposure and HLA in healthy donors. Primers for the PCR totalled 60 Vbeta and 13 Jbeta. Assay used: immunoSEQ multiplex PCR; TCRdb lists only in-frame clones, some missing. The table has more than 85,000 clones, roughly 15% seen once. Sequences were obtained from PBMCs. The receptor source for this set is a female donor in good health and CMV-seronegative.

V is TRBV5-4 and J is TRBJ2-7; 9 bases are shared with TRBD2. Germline CDR1 and CDR2: SGHNT and YYREEE (reference sequence). Trimming took 4 bases from V and 6 from J; bases not matched to a gene: 8. This CDR3 is built from 14 residues. CDR3 in amino acids: CASSIYSGGSEQYF. CDR3 bases: TGTGCCAGCAGCATATATAGCGGGGGATCCGAGCAGTACTTC.

This clone was counted a few times. The DNA for the CDR3 is TGTGCCAGTAGTCCGCGACAGGCGGAGACCCAGTACTTC. Its protein is CASSPRQAETQYF. The rearrangement uses TRBV19 and TRBJ2-5; perhaps TRBD1 as D (6 bases). This CDR3 spans 13 amino acids. CDR1 LNHDA and CDR2 SQIVND come from the germline V gene (reference sequence). V was pared by 5 bases and J by 5 bases, with 12 bases between. Based on the CDR3 plus reference TRBV19 and TRBJ2-5, the full variable domain is DGGITQSPKYLFRKEGQNVTLSCEQNLNHDAMYWYRQDPGQGLRLIYYSQIVNDFQKGDIAEGYSVSREKKESFPLTVTSAQKNPTAFYLCASSPRQAETQYFGPGTRLLVL.

Points on this clone: The germline gene is not matched at one end of the junction; a read error may be the cause. Other DNA variants within this sample encode the same CDR3. The gene calls are TRBV6-5 and TRBJ2-5; D may be TRBD2 (6 bases). Germline V gene sequence: CDR1 MNHEY, CDR2 SVGAGI. The length of the CDR3 is 16 residues. The CDR3, as DNA: TGTGCAAGCAGTTACTCGAACAGCGGGCCACAAGAGACCCAGTACTTC. Protein: CASSYSNSGPQETQYF.

The rearrangement links TRBV30 to TRBJ2-1, with 10 bases identical to TRBD2. The CDR3 is 16 amino acids. V lost 2 bases to trimming and J lost 4 bases; unmatched junction nucleotides: 8. Per the germline V gene, CDR1 is GTSNPN and CDR2 is SVGIG (reference sequence). CDR3 nucleotide sequence: TGTGCCTGGAGTCGCCCGGCGGGACTAGCGTACAATGAGCAGTTCTTC. The encoded protein is CAWSRPAGLAYNEQFF.

The J gene is TRBJ1-2, the V gene TRBV7-9, with 8 bases fitting TRBD1. CDR3 size: 13 residues. Germline V gene sequence: CDR1 SEHNR, CDR2 FQNEAQ (reference sequence). V trimming: 5 bases; J trimming: 8 bases; junction bases outside the gene matches: 7. Here the CDR3 reads CASSTQTGAGYTF. CDR3 DNA sequence: TGTGCCAGCAGCACCCAGACAGGGGCCGGCTACACCTTC.

Only a few counts were recorded for this clone. The chain uses TRBV9 and TRBJ2-6, with 8 bases lining up with TRBD1. Germline CDR1 reads SGDLS; CDR2 reads YYNGEE. J gave up 6 bases and V 4 bases, and 6 bases lay outside the gene matches. CDR3 size: 15 residues. CDR3 nucleotide sequence: TGTGCCAGCAGCCCGTGGGACAGGCTGGCCAACGTCCTGACTTTC. Its protein is CASSPWDRLANVLTF.

This sequence joins TRBV18 and TRBJ2-2; TRBD1 matches 7 bases. The CDR3 covers 16 residues. V was pared by 2 bases and J by 1 base, with 4 bases of the junction left unmatched. Germline values: CDR1 KGHSH, CDR2 LQKENI. This CDR3 reads CASSPTGTVNTGELFF. In nucleotides, the CDR3 is TGTGCCAGCTCACCAACCGGGACAGTGAACACCGGGGAGCTGTTTTTT. Looking up the rest from reference TRBV18 and TRBJ2-2 gives the full variable domain: NAGVMQNPRHLVRRRGQEARLRCSPMKGHSHVYWYRQLPEEGLKFMVYLQKENIIDESGMPKERFSAEFPKEGPSILRIQQVVRGDSAAYFCASSPTGTVNTGELFFGEGSRLTVL.

This chain connects TRBV11-2 to TRBJ2-7; 10 bases fit TRBD2. CDR1 SGHAT and CDR2 FQNNGV come from the germline V gene. The length of the CDR3 is 13 residues. The V and J ends lost 10 bases and 7 bases, in that order; junction bases with no gene match: 10. The CDR3 spells CATRTSGEVEQYF. DNA for the CDR3: TGTGCCACCCGCACTAGCGGGGAAGTTGAGCAGTACTTC.

A few counts support this clone. The chain links TRBV6-1 to TRBJ2-3; 9 bases fit TRBD1. CDR3 length equals 15 residues. The germline V gene has CDR1 MNHNS and CDR2 SASEGT. V was clipped by 8 bases and J by 4 bases; unmatched bases: 10. The CDR3 is CASGEDRGSPDTQYF. The CDR3 DNA reads TGTGCCAGCGGGGAGGACAGGGGATCACCAGATACGCAGTATTTT.

Only a few counts were recorded for this clone. The chain carries TRBV7-6 and TRBJ2-7, with TRBD2 as a possible D gene (6 bases). From germline, CDR1 is SGHVS and CDR2 FNYEAQ. The CDR3 has 14 residues. V lost 0 bases and J lost 1, with 7 bases in between. The CDR3 reads CASSLAAGSYEQYF. The CDR3 coding sequence is TGTGCCAGCAGCTTAGCGGCGGGATCCTACGAGCAGTACTTC.

There are a few counts of this clone. The V call is TRBV29-1, the J call TRBJ1-2; 9 bases align to TRBD1. Germline V gives CDR1 SQVTM, CDR2 ANQGSEA. CDR3 length equals 15 residues. Trimming removed 5 bases from V and 8 bases from J; junction bases left unmatched: 15. The CDR3 region is CSVKLSKDRGRGYTF. CDR3 in DNA: TGCAGCGTTAAACTCAGCAAGGACAGGGGTCGAGGCTACACCTTC.

This clone occurred a few times. Written as DNA, the CDR3 is TGTGCCAGCAGCGTACACGGGACAGGTCCAGAGACCCAGTACTTC. Translation: CASSVHGTGPETQYF. The rearrangement uses TRBV9 and TRBJ2-5, with 8 bases lining up with TRBD1. CDR1 and CDR2 (germline): SGDLS, YYNGEE. The CDR3 has 15 amino acids. V shed 1 base and J 4 bases; nucleotides not matched to a gene: 6.

The chain employs TRBV5-4 and TRBJ1-4; perhaps TRBD1 as D (6 bases). Looked up from germline, CDR1 is SGHNT and CDR2 is YYREEE (reference sequence). V was trimmed by 3 bases and J by 6 bases, leaving 12 bases between them. The CDR3 is 14 residues long. CDR3 nucleotides: TGTGCCAGCAGCTGGAAGGGGGGGGATGAAAAACTGTTTTTT. It encodes CASSWKGGDEKLFF.

DNA of the CDR3: TGTGCCAGCAGTTACCAGGCGAACACTGAAGCTTTCTTT. It encodes CASSYQANTEAFF. The V and J genes are TRBV6-5 and TRBJ1-1; D gene uncertain. The CDR3 runs 13 residues. Germline CDR1 and CDR2: MNHEY and SVGAGI. The germline V and J ends were trimmed by 2 bases and 1 base, with 5 bases remaining between them.

This chain joins TRBV5-1 and TRBJ1-5, with TRBD1 as a possible D gene (6 bases). Trimming left V 2 bases short and J 4 bases short, with 13 bases between. The CDR3 consists of 15 residues. CDR1 SGHRS and CDR2 YFSETQ come from the germline V gene. CDR3 DNA sequence: TGCGCCAGCAGCTTCACAGGGTCTAGGAATCAGCCCCAGCATTTT. As protein: CASSFTGSRNQPQHF. Variable domain in full (rest from reference TRBV5-1 and TRBJ1-5): KAGVTQTPRYLIKTRGQQVTLSCSPISGHRSVSWYQQTPGQGLQFLFEYFSETQRNKGNFPGRFSGRQFSNSRSEMNVSTLELGDSALYLCASSFTGSRNQPQHFGDGTRLSIL.

This clone has a handful of counts. The chain combines TRBV19 with TRBJ2-4; D may be TRBD1 (5 bases). This CDR3 has 15 residues. The V and J ends lost 2 bases and 5 bases respectively, with 13 bases between them. The germline gives CDR1 LNHDA, CDR2 SQIVND (reference sequence). The DNA for the CDR3 is TGTGCCAGTAGTATATGGTCAGGGTACCAAAACATTCAGTACTTC. It specifies CASSIWSGYQNIQYF.

This clone showed up just a few times. The rearrangement links TRBV28 to TRBJ1-6, with TRBD1 matching over 9 bases. The CDR3 runs to 15 residues. J was trimmed by 10 bases and V by 7 bases; bases with no gene match: 11. CDR1 MDHEN and CDR2 SYDVKM come from the germline V gene. The CDR3 loop is CASTPRTGGGSPLHF. Here the CDR3 DNA reads TGTGCCAGCACCCCCCGAACAGGGGGCGGATCACCCCTCCACTTT.

The chain has TRBV5-6 and TRBJ1-2, with 7 bases identical to TRBD1. Germline-derived CDR1 and CDR2 are SGHDT and YYEEEE. V shed 0 bases, J shed 5 bases, and the junction held 7 bases outside the gene matches. The CDR3 is made up of 15 amino acids. The CDR3 sequence is CASSLDRDSRYGYTF. The CDR3 DNA reads as TGTGCCAGCAGCTTGGACCGGGACAGTAGATATGGCTACACCTTC.

This clone was found a few times. This chain uses TRBV30 with TRBJ1-5, with 7 bases aligning to TRBD1. The germline V gene encodes CDR1 GTSNPN and CDR2 SVGIG (reference sequence). The CDR3 contains 14 residues. Losses at the gene ends were 2 bases for V and 7 bases for J; bases not matched to a gene: 8. The CDR3 bases are TGTGCCTGGAGTTACCAGGGGGGACACCAGCCCCAGCATTTT. This codes for CAWSYQGGHQPQHF.

This chain links TRBV6-5 with TRBJ2-3, with 7 bases fitting TRBD2. Germline values: CDR1 MNHEY, CDR2 SVGAGI. This CDR3 has 12 residues. V dropped 0 bases and J dropped 11; count of bases not matched to a gene: 2. CDR3: CASSYSSGEQYF. The CDR3 DNA is TGTGCCAGCAGTTACTCGAGCGGGGAGCAGTATTTT.

A few counts support this clone. This chain uses TRBV4-1 with TRBJ2-1, with 7 bases matching TRBD2. Germline-derived CDR1 and CDR2 are MGHRA and YSYEKL. The J segment lost 0 bases and the V segment lost 2 bases, leaving 4 bases of the junction unmatched. The CDR3 covers 16 residues. Written as DNA, the CDR3 is TGCGCCAGCAGCCAAATAGCGGGTGGCTCCTACAATGAGCAGTTCTTC. This gives the protein CASSQIAGGSYNEQFF.